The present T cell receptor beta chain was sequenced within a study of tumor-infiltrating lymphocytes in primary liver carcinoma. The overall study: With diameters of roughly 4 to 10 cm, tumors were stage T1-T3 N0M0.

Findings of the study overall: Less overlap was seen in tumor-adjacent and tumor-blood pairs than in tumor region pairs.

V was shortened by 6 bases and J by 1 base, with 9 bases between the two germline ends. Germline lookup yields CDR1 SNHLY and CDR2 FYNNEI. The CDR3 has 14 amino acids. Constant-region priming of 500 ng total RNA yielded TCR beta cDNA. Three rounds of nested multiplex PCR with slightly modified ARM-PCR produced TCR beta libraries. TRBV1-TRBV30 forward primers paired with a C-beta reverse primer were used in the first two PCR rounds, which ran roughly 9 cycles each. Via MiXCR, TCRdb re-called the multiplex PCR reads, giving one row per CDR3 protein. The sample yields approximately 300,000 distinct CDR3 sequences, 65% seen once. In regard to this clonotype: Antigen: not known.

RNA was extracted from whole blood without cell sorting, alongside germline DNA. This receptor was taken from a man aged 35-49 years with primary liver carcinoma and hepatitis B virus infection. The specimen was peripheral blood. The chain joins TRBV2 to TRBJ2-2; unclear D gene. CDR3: CASRPRQNTGELFF. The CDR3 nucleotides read TGTGCCAGCAGACCCAGACAGAACACCGGGGAGCTGTTTTTT.